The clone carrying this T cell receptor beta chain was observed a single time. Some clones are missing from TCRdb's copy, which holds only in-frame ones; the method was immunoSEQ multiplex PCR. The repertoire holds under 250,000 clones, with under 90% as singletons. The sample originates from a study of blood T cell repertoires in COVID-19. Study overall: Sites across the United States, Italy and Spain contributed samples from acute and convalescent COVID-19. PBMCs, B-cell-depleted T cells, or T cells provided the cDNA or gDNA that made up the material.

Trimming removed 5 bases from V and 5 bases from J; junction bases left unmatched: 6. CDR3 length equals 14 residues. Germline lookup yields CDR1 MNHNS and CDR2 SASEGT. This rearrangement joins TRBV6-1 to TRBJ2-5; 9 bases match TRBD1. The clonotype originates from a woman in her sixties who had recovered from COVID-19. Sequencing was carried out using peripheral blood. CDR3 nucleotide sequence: TGTGCCAGCAGTAAAACTGACAGGGGGGAGACCCAGTACTTC. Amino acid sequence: CASSKTDRGETQYF.